This note documents a single TCR beta chain sequence. What it recognizes is unknown. These data are taken from a study of OX40 agonist ivuxolimab in advanced cancers. On the study more broadly: Ivuxolimab is an agonistic anti-OX40 (CD134) antibody, and patients were treated with it. The group had a mean age of about 65 years, ranged from about 20 to 85, and was 80% to 90% male. The study's findings and limits: The 0.1-3.0 mg/kg partial responders had among the lowest clonal expansion.

Assay: immunoSEQ multiplex PCR; the TCRdb copy retains only in-frame clones and omits some. The sample yields 5,000 to 6,000 clones, 85% to 90% seen once. After removal of 5 bases from V and 2 bases from J, the junction contained 11 bases not matched to a gene. CDR3 length equals 16 residues. Looked up from germline, CDR1 is MNHNY and CDR2 is SVGAGI (reference sequence). Material: CD4+ or CD8+ T cells sorted from blood, obtained in a trial of the OX40 agonist ivuxolimab. The source is an adult with an advanced solid tumor such as melanoma, head and neck, liver or kidney cancer. This rearrangement joins TRBV6-6 to TRBJ2-5; 7 bases align to TRBD2. Here the CDR3 reads CASSPLAVGGQETQYF. As DNA, the CDR3 is TGTGCCAGCAGTCCTCTAGCGGTGGGGGGACAAGAGACCCAGTACTTC.